These 25 T cell receptor beta chains came from one sample sequenced in a study of metastatic and nonmetastatic thyroid tumors. Using MiXCR, TCRdb reanalyzed the PCR reads. The sample lists fewer than 25,000 clones, 15% to 20% seen once, with 25% to 35% in the top ten. Every patient underwent thyroid surgery untreated. Sequencing was carried out using blood. These TCRs come from a female donor with papillary thyroid cancer or a benign thyroid nodule (not recorded which). Some clones in this sample may be carry-over from other donors' samples.

This clone came up many times. The CDR3 coding sequence is TGTGCCAGCAGCACGGGGGCAGGACTAGAGACCCAGTACTTC. It translates to CASSTGAGLETQYF. This rearrangement joins TRBV7-2 to TRBJ2-5; D possibly matches TRBD1 or TRBD2 (6 bases each). V was pared by 5 bases and J by 4 bases, with 14 bases between. This CDR3 spans 14 amino acids. Germline V lookup: CDR1 SGHTA, CDR2 FQGNSA.

V is TRBV20-1 and J is TRBJ2-7; D is possibly TRBD2 (6 bases). The length of the CDR3 is 18 residues. The V end lost 0 bases, the J end lost 1 base, and 22 bases lay between the germline ends. Per the germline V gene, CDR1 is DFQATT and CDR2 is SNEGSKA (reference sequence). CDR3 loop: CSARDHGRREPVSYEQYF. DNA for the CDR3: TGCAGTGCTAGAGACCACGGACGGAGGGAGCCCGTGTCCTACGAGCAGTACTTC.

This clone was observed many times. Here the CDR3 reads CASSEDISTDTQYF. The CDR3, as DNA: TGTGCCAGCAGTGAAGACATATCCACAGATACGCAGTATTTT. This chain uses TRBV6-4 with TRBJ2-3; D remains unclear. This CDR3 is 14 amino acids long. V dropped 3 bases and J dropped 2 bases, with 9 bases sitting between them. Germline lookup yields CDR1 MRHNA and CDR2 SNTAGT.

This clone was seen at least ten times. The rearrangement uses TRBV18 and TRBJ2-7, with D unclear. Per the germline V gene, CDR1 is KGHSH and CDR2 is LQKENI. V shed 1 base and J shed 3 bases, with 4 bases lying between them. CDR3 length: 12 amino acids. CDR3 DNA: TGTGCCAGCTCACCACAGAACTACGAGCAGTACTTC. This gives the protein CASSPQNYEQYF.

This clone was counted ten times or more. V and J are TRBV20-1 and TRBJ2-1; 13 positions match TRBD2. The ends lost 1 base at V and 7 bases at J; junction bases unmatched: 7. Germline V lookup: CDR1 DFQATT, CDR2 SNEGSKA (reference sequence). This CDR3 contains 16 residues. As DNA, the CDR3 is TGCAGTGCTAGAGGCAGGGGACTAGCGGGAATGAATGAGCAGTTCTTC. Translating it yields CSARGRGLAGMNEQFF.

This clone was counted at least ten times. The J gene is TRBJ1-2, the V gene TRBV9; D unclear. Trimming pared 0 bases from V and 3 bases from J, leaving 12 bases between. Germline CDR1 SGDLS, CDR2 YYNGEE. The CDR3 contains 15 residues. For the CDR3, the DNA is TGTGCCAGCAGCGTAGGGGCTGGAGCCGACTATGGCTACACCTTC. Its translation: CASSVGAGADYGYTF.

Many counts were recorded for this clone. Distinct nucleotide sequences in the sample also encode this CDR3. The rearrangement links TRBV6-1 to TRBJ1-4, with D possibly TRBD1 on 6 matching bases. Per germline, CDR1 MNHNS and CDR2 SASEGT. The CDR3 is made up of 16 amino acids. Trimming removed 6 bases at V and 7 bases at J, with 21 bases between. The CDR3 nucleotides read TGTGCCAGCAGCGCTGAGGGGAGGGGGAGAGGTGAAAAACTGTTTTTT. Translating gives CASSAEGRGRGEKLFF.

This clone was counted ten times or more. The genes are TRBV5-6 and TRBJ1-2; possibly TRBD1 for D (5 bases). The CDR3 totals 15 residues. Germline values: CDR1 SGHDT, CDR2 YYEEEE. Trimming removed 0 bases from V and 4 bases from J, with 13 bases in between. The CDR3 DNA is TGTGCCAGCAGCTTGGTTGGGGCTGGCGGCTATGGCTACACCTTC. It specifies CASSLVGAGGYGYTF.

A note on this clone: Just one base apart from a much larger clone, this may be a read error. The rearrangement joins TRBV19 to TRBJ1-1; no reliable D call. The CDR3 is 14 amino acids. Trimming removed 4 bases at V and 1 base at J, with 10 bases between. CDR1 is LNHDA and CDR2 is SQIVND in the germline V gene (reference sequence). CDR3 in amino acids: CASSNRERNTEAFF. The DNA for the CDR3 is TGTGCCAGTAGTAACCGGGAGAGGAACACTGAAGCTTTCTTT.

This clone has only a few counts. With a much larger clone just one base away, this may be a read error. The V and J genes are TRBV12-3 or TRBV12-4 and TRBJ1-2, with D possibly being TRBD1 (5 bases). This CDR3 contains 12 residues. The CDR3 DNA is TGTGCCAGCGGGGGGGGGGACTATGGCTGCACCTTC. It translates to CASGGGDYGCTF.

This clone showed up just a few times. This may stem from a read error, because a much larger clone lies one nucleotide away. The V gene is TRBV28, the J gene TRBJ1-4, with D unresolved. CDR3 length equals 16 residues. Germline CDR1 and CDR2: MDHEN and SYDVKM. This chain's CDR3 is CASSPYSTRANEKLFF. The CDR3 DNA sequence: TGTGCCAGCAGCCCGTACTCAACTAGGGCTAATGAAAAGCTGTTTTTT.

In its sample, this clone was seen many times. The chain couples TRBV15 to TRBJ1-3, with D perhaps TRBD1 (6 bases). Trimming removed 1 base from V and 0 bases from J, with 25 bases in between. Germline CDR1 is LNHNV and CDR2 is YYDKDF (reference sequence). This CDR3 comprises 21 residues. CDR3 amino acids: CATSRVESRRGNPYSGNTIYF. In DNA form, the CDR3 reads TGTGCCACCAGCAGAGTGGAGTCGAGGAGGGGGAACCCCTACTCTGGAAACACCATATATTTT.

In its sample, this clone was seen many times. V is TRBV12-3 or TRBV12-4 and J is TRBJ2-5; D gene uncertain. V lost 3 bases, J lost 1 base, and 9 bases lay in between. CDR3 size: 14 residues. The chain's CDR3 is CASSLSRTQETQYF. For the CDR3, the DNA is TGTGCCAGCAGTTTGTCCAGGACCCAAGAGACCCAGTACTTC.

This clone was counted many times. V usage is TRBV20-1 and J usage is TRBJ2-1, with 7 bases matching TRBD2. In germline, CDR1 is DFQATT, CDR2 SNEGSKA (reference sequence). The trim removed 5 bases at V and 2 bases at J, leaving 9 bases unmatched. This CDR3 spans 15 amino acids. The CDR3 sequence is CSAPGGRGAYNEQFF. DNA of the CDR3: TGCAGTGCTCCGGGCGGGAGAGGGGCCTACAATGAGCAGTTCTTC.

This clone is classed as medium-sized (0.01 to 0.1%). The J gene is TRBJ1-2, the V gene TRBV10-2, with TRBD1 as a possible D gene (6 bases). CDR1 and CDR2 (germline): WSHSY, SAAADI. This CDR3 is built from 14 residues. V gave up 0 bases and J gave up 2 bases, with 7 bases separating them. The CDR3 bases are TGCGCCAGCAGTGAGTCAAGGGGGAACTATGGCTACACCTTC. As protein: CASSESRGNYGYTF.

This clone was observed many times. The chain recombines TRBV5-6 with TRBJ2-1; tentatively, D is TRBD1 or TRBD2 (6 bases each). The CDR3 loop spans 14 amino acids. Germline CDR1 is SGHDT and CDR2 is YYEEEE. The V and J ends lost 3 bases and 4 bases respectively, with 11 bases between them. CDR3 sequence: CASSWGATYNEQFF. DNA for the CDR3: TGTGCCAGCAGCTGGGGGGCCACTTACAATGAGCAGTTCTTC.

This clone is termed medium-sized. The chain recombines TRBV19 with TRBJ1-2; tentative D call: TRBD1 (5 bases). V lost 8 bases and J lost 4, with 14 bases in between. The CDR3 sequence is 13 residues long. Germline CDR1 reads LNHDA; CDR2 reads SQIVND (reference sequence). This CDR3 is CASGRGDGYGYTF. Here the CDR3 DNA reads TGTGCCAGTGGCCGGGGCGACGGCTATGGCTACACCTTC.

This clone rates as medium-sized. The gene calls are TRBV12-3 or TRBV12-4 and TRBJ2-7; TRBD2 agrees at 12 bases. This CDR3 region has 16 residues. Trimming took 5 bases from V and 2 from J; bases not matched to a gene: 7. CDR3 in amino acids: CASSPRGLAGPYEQYF. CDR3 bases: TGTGCCAGCAGTCCCAGGGGACTAGCGGGTCCCTACGAGCAGTACTTC.

Turning to this clone: One end of the junction fails to match germline, which may point to a read error. The chain couples TRBV4-1 to TRBJ2-3; 7 nucleotides match TRBD2. Looked up from germline, CDR1 is MGHRA and CDR2 is YSYEKL. The CDR3 extends over 18 amino acids. The CDR3 coding sequence is TGCGCCAACAGCCAAGATCCCCCGCGGGGGAGAGAAGGAGATACGCAGTATTTT. This sequence encodes CANSQDPPRGREGDTQYF.

V is TRBV30 and J is TRBJ1-3, with D perhaps matching TRBD1 (5 bases). Germline CDR1 reads GTSNPN; CDR2 reads SVGIG (reference sequence). The length of the CDR3 is 14 residues. The ends were cut back, 0 bases at V and 4 bases at J, with 10 bases in the middle. The CDR3 DNA reads TGTGCCTGGAGTGTACAGGTCGGGGGAAACACCATATATTTT. Protein sequence: CAWSVQVGGNTIYF. The full variable domain, completed using reference TRBV30 and TRBJ1-3, is SQTIHQWPATLVQPVGSPLSLECTVEGTSNPNLYWYRQAAGRGLQLLFYSVGIGQISSEVPQNLSASRPQDRQFILSSKKLLLSDSGFYLCAWSVQVGGNTIYFGEGSWLTVV.

This clone was picked up many times. This sequence joins TRBV18 and TRBJ1-6; 10 positions match TRBD1. Germline CDR1 reads KGHSH; CDR2 reads LQKENI. CDR3 length: 17 residues. With V trimmed by 3 bases and J by 9 bases, 11 bases remained unmatched. CDR3 DNA: TGTGCCAGCTCACCGGAGACAGGGGGCAATTGGGTTTCACCCCTCCACTTT. It codes for CASSPETGGNWVSPLHF.

This rearrangement joins TRBV20-1 to TRBJ2-7; D is ambiguous. Germline V gene lookup returns CDR1 DFQATT and CDR2 SNEGSKA (reference sequence). This CDR3 has 14 residues. V was pared by 2 bases and J by 0 bases, with 11 bases between. The CDR3 DNA sequence: TGCAGTGCTAGAAGGGCCGTGCCCTCCTACGAGCAGTACTTC. Its protein is CSARRAVPSYEQYF.

With regard to this clone: A much larger clone differs by one base, so this may be a read error. The chain joins TRBV5-6 to TRBJ1-1; perhaps TRBD1 as D (5 bases). Germline CDR1 SGHDT, CDR2 YYEEEE. Trimming removed 4 bases at V and 1 base at J, with 14 bases between. The CDR3 runs to 15 residues. This CDR3 reads CASSPRGRSNTEAFF. The CDR3, as DNA: TGTGCCAGCAGCCCCCGGGGCAGGTCGAACACTGAAGCTTTCTTT.

This clone was detected many times. The chain recombines TRBV11-2 with TRBJ2-2; weak D call: TRBD2 (7 bases). The ends were cut back, 2 bases at V and 5 bases at J, with 15 bases in the middle. The V gene's germline CDR1 is SGHAT and CDR2 FQNNGV. This CDR3 has 16 residues. The CDR3 nucleotides are TGTGCCAGCAGCTTATCTGGTGGGGGGGCGACCGGGGAGCTGTTTTTT. Encoded protein: CASSLSGGGATGELFF.

This clone was recorded at least ten times. The chain's CDR3 is CASSLRDTGELFF. The CDR3 coding sequence is TGTGCCAGCTCACTCAGAGACACCGGGGAGCTGTTTTTT. The rearrangement uses TRBV18 and TRBJ2-2, with D hard to call. Per germline, CDR1 KGHSH and CDR2 LQKENI. The CDR3 has 13 amino acids. The V end lost 4 bases, the J end lost 3 bases, and 6 bases lay between the germline ends.